One and the same sample provided the 6 T cell receptor beta chains below, sequenced in a study of control samples from healthy donors and cancer patients. Only in-frame clones appear in the TCRdb table, and some are missing; sequencing was by immunoSEQ multiplex PCR. The sample lists some 130,000 clones; about 91% were seen once. Material: blood. Every receptor here comes from a man aged 18 to 35 in good health.

V gene TRBV2 combines with J gene TRBJ1-1; D might be TRBD1 (5 bases). V lost 10 bases, J lost 0 bases, and 15 bases lay in between. From germline, CDR1 is SNHLY and CDR2 FYNNEI. This CDR3 spans 14 amino acids. CDR3 coding DNA: TGTGCCACCTCGAGCGACAGACTGAACACTGAAGCTTTCTTT. It translates to CATSSDRLNTEAFF.

The chain carries TRBV7-9 and TRBJ2-2, with 8 bases that match TRBD2. V gave up 10 bases and J gave up 3 bases; unmatched junction bases: 10. The CDR3 has 15 residues. Germline V gene lookup returns CDR1 SEHNR and CDR2 FQNEAQ (reference sequence). CDR3 sequence: CAIKRRGVDTGELFF. In DNA form, the CDR3 reads TGTGCCATTAAACGGCGGGGGGTCGACACCGGGGAGCTGTTTTTT.

The chain couples TRBV3-1 (or the pseudogene TRBV3-2) to TRBJ1-6; D gene uncertain. The CDR3 has 14 amino acids. The germline V gene has CDR1 LGHDT and CDR2 YNNKEL (reference sequence). V shed 0 bases and J shed 7 bases, with 7 bases lying between them. CDR3 sequence reads: CASSQDSNNSPLHF. The CDR3 DNA reads TGTGCCAGCAGCCAAGATTCCAACAATTCACCCCTCCACTTT.

This clone has only one observation. The chain employs TRBV9 and TRBJ2-1; no clear D gene. Germline V gene sequence: CDR1 SGDLS, CDR2 YYNGEE. The germline V and J ends were trimmed by 0 bases and 3 bases, with 10 bases remaining between them. There are 15 residues in the CDR3. CDR3 region: CASSVAVWGYNEQFF. The DNA of the CDR3 is TGTGCCAGCAGCGTAGCCGTATGGGGCTACAATGAGCAGTTCTTC.

The chain links TRBV5-1 to TRBJ2-7; a possible D gene is TRBD1 (6 bases). Germline-derived CDR1 and CDR2 are SGHRS and YFSETQ. Trimming removed 4 bases from V and 0 bases from J, with 11 bases in between. CDR3 length equals 14 residues. In nucleotides, the CDR3 is TGCGCCAGCAGCCCGGGACATAGCTCCTACGAGCAGTACTTC. Encoded protein: CASSPGHSSYEQYF.

V gene TRBV27 combines with J gene TRBJ1-2; 7 bases agree with TRBD1. V lost 6 bases and J lost 1; bases outside the gene matches: 5. The germline gives CDR1 MNHEY, CDR2 SMNVEV (reference sequence). The CDR3 runs to 14 residues. This CDR3 is CASRDRRDNYGYTF. In nucleotides, the CDR3 is TGTGCCAGCAGGGACAGGCGGGATAACTATGGCTACACCTTC.